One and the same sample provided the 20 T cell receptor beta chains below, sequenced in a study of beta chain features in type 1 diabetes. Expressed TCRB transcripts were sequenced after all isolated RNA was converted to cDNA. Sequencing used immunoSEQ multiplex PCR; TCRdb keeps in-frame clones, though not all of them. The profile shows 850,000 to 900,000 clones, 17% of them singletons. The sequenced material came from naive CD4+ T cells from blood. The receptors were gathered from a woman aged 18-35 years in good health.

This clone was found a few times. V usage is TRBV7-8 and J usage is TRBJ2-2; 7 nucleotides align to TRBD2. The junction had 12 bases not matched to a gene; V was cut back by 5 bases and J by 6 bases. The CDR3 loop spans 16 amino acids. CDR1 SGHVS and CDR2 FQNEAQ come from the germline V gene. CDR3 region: CASSTKRDAPSGELFF. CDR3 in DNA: TGTGCCAGCAGCACAAAGCGGGACGCCCCGTCCGGGGAGCTGTTTTTT.

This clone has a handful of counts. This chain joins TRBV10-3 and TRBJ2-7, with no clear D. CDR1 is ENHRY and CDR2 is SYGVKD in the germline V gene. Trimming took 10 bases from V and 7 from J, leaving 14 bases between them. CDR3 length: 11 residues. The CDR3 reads CASHSLTEQYF. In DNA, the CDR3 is TGTGCCAGCCACTCCCTTACGGAGCAGTACTTC.

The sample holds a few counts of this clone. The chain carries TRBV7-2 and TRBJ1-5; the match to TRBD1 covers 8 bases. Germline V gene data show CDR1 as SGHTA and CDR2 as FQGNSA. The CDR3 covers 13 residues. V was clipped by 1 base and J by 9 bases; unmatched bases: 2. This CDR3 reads CASSLEQGVPQHF. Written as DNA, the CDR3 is TGTGCCAGCAGCTTAGAACAGGGGGTGCCCCAGCATTTT.

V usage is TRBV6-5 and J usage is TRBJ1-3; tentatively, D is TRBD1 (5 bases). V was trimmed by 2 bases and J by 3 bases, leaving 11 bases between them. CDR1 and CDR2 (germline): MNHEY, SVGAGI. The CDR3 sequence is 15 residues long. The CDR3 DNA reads TGTGCCAGCAGTTACAGGGCCGGGGGTGGAAACACCATATATTTT. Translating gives CASSYRAGGGNTIYF.

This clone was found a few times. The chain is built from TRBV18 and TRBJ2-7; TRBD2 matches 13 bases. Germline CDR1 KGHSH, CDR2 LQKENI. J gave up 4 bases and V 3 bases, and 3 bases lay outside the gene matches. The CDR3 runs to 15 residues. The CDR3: CASSPGTSGKYEQYF. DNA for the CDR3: TGTGCCAGCTCACCTGGGACTAGCGGGAAATACGAGCAGTACTTC.

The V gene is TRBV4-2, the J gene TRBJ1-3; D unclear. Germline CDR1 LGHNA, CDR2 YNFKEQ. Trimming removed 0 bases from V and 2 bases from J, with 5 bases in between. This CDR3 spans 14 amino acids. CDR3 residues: CASSQDRAGNTIYF. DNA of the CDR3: TGTGCCAGCAGCCAAGATCGGGCTGGAAACACCATATATTTT.

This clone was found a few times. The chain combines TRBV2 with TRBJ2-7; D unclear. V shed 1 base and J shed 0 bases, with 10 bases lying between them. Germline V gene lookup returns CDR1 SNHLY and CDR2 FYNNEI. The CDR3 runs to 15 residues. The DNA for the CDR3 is TGTGCCAGCAGTGAAGAGCGTGTCGGCTCCTACGAGCAGTACTTC. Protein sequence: CASSEERVGSYEQYF.

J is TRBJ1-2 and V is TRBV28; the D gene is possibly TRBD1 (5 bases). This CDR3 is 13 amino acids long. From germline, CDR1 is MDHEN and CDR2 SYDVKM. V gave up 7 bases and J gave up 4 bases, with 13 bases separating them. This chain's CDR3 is CASNGRGGYGYTF. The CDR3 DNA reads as TGTGCCAGCAACGGTCGGGGCGGCTATGGCTACACCTTC.

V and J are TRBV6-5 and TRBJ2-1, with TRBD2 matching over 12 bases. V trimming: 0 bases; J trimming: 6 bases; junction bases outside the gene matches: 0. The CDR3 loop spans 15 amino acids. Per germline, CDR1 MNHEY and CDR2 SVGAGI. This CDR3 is CASSYSTSGSNEQFF. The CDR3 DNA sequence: TGTGCCAGCAGTTACTCGACTAGCGGGAGCAATGAGCAGTTCTTC.

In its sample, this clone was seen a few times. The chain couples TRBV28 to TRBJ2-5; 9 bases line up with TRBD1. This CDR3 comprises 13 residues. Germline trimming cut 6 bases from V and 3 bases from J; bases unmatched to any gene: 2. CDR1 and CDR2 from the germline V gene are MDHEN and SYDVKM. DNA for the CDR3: TGTGCCAGCAGAGGGACAGGGAAAGAGACCCAGTACTTC. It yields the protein CASRGTGKETQYF. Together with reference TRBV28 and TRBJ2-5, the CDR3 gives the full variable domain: DVKVTQSSRYLVKRTGEKVFLECVQDMDHENMFWYRQDPGLGLRLIYFSYDVKMKEKGDIPEGYSVSREKKERFSLILESASTNQTSMYLCASRGTGKETQYFGPGTRLLVL.

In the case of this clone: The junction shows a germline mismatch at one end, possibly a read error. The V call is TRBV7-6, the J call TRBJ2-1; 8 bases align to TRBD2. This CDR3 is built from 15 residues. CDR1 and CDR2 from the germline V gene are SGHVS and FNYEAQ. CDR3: CASTLGTSSYNEQFF. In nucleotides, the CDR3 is TGTGCCAGCACCTTAGGGACTAGCTCCTACAATGAGCAGTTCTTC.

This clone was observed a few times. CDR3 sequence reads: CASSWITDTQYF. The CDR3 DNA is TGTGCCAGCAGCTGGATCACAGATACGCAGTATTTT. V is TRBV7-2 and J is TRBJ2-3; no reliable D call. Germline CDR1 and CDR2: SGHTA and FQGNSA. This CDR3 contains 12 residues. Trimming removed 4 bases from V and 2 bases from J, with 4 bases in between. The full variable domain, in which reference TRBV7-2 and TRBJ2-3 provide the parts outside the CDR3, is GAGVSQSPSNKVTEKGKDVELRCDPISGHTALYWYRQSLGQGLEFLIYFQGNSAPDKSGLPSDRFSAERTGGSVSTLTIQRTQQEDSAVYLCASSWITDTQYFGPGTRLTVL.

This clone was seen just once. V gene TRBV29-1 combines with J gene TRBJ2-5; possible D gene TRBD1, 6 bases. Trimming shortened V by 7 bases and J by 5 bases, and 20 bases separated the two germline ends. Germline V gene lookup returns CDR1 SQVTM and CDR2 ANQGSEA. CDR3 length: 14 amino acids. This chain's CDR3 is CSDAGGFQGETQYF. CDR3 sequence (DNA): TGCAGCGATGCAGGAGGATTTCAGGGGGAGACCCAGTACTTC.

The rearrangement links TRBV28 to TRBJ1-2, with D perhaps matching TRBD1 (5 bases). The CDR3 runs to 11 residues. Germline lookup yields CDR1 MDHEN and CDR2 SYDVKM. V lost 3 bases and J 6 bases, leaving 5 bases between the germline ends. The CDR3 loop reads CASSLGDGYTF. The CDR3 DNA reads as TGTGCCAGCAGTTTGGGGGATGGCTACACCTTC.

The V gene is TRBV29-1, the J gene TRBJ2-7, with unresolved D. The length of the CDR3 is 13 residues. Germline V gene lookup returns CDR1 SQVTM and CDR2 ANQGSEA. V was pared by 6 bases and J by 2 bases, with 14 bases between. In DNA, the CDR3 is TGCAGCGTCCTCGAGCGCAGGACCTACGAGCAGTACTTC. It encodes CSVLERRTYEQYF.

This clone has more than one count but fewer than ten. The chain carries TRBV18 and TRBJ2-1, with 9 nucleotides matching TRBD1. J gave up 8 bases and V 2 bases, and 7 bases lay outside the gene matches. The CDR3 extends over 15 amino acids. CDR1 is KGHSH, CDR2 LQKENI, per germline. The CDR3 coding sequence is TGTGCCAGCTCACCAACGGGACAGGGTTTCTATGAGCAGTTCTTC. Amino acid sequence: CASSPTGQGFYEQFF.

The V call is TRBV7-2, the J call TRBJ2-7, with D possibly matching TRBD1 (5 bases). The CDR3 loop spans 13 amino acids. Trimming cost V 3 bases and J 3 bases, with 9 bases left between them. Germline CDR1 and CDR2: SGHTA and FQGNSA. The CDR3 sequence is CASSFDRIYEQYF. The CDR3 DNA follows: TGTGCCAGCAGCTTCGACAGAATCTACGAGCAGTACTTC. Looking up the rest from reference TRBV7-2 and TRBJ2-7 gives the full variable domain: GAGVSQSPSNKVTEKGKDVELRCDPISGHTALYWYRQSLGQGLEFLIYFQGNSAPDKSGLPSDRFSAERTGGSVSTLTIQRTQQEDSAVYLCASSFDRIYEQYFGPGTRLTVT.

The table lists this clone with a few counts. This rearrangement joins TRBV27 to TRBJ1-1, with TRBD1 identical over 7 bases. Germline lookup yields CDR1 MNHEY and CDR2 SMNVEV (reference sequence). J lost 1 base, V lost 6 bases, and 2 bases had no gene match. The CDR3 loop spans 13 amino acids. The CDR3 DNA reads TGTGCCAGCAGCGGGACAGAGAACACTGAAGCTTTCTTT. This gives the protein CASSGTENTEAFF.

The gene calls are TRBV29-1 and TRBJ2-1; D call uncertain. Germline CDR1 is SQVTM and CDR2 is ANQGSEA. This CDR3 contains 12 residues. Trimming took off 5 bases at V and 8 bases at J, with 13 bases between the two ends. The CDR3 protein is CSVKRNWDEQFF. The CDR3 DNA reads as TGCAGCGTTAAGAGAAACTGGGATGAGCAGTTCTTC.

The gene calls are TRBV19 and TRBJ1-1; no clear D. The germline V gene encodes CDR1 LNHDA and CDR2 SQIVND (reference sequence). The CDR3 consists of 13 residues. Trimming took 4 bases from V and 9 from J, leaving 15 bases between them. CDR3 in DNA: TGTGCCAGTAGTACCCTGGAGGCAGAGAAAGCTTTCTTT. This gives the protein CASSTLEAEKAFF.